Below are 19 T cell receptor beta chains sequenced from a single sample in a study of blood T cell repertoires in COVID-19. Generated by immunoSEQ multiplex PCR, the TCRdb table keeps only in-frame clones and is missing some. The profile shows 90,000 to 130,000 clones, less than 75% of them singletons. Material for sequencing was peripheral blood. The receptors here all came from a woman aged 55-70 years with acute or convalescent COVID-19.

Sample share makes this clone medium-sized. This chain connects TRBV29-1 to TRBJ2-5, with a weak D call TRBD2 (5 bases). Between the trimmed V and J ends, which lost 5 bases and 5 bases, there was a span of 15 bases. The germline gives CDR1 SQVTM, CDR2 ANQGSEA. CDR3 length: 13 residues. The CDR3 here is CSVRPSGPETQYF. In DNA form, the CDR3 reads TGCAGCGTTCGGCCCAGCGGCCCGGAGACCCAGTACTTC.

This clone was counted between two and nine times. The chain uses TRBV5-1 and TRBJ1-6; D possibly corresponds to TRBD1 (5 bases). The CDR3 covers 15 residues. V lost 4 bases to trimming and J lost 9 bases, with 17 bases between them. Germline V gene data show CDR1 as SGHRS and CDR2 as YFSETQ. CDR3 sequence reads: CASSPLQVPGSPLHF. The CDR3, as DNA: TGCGCCAGCAGCCCCCTACAGGTTCCCGGTTCACCCCTCCACTTT.

Only one count was recorded for this clone. DNA of the CDR3: TGTGCCAGCAGCTCGACAGGTTACTCACCCCTCCACTTT. It yields the protein CASSSTGYSPLHF. V and J are TRBV7-8 and TRBJ1-6; a weak D match, TRBD1 (6 bases). Germline values: CDR1 SGHVS, CDR2 FQNEAQ. The CDR3 consists of 13 residues. The V end lost 4 bases, the J end lost 10 bases, and 11 bases lay between the germline ends.

The gene calls are TRBV7-6 and TRBJ2-3, with TRBD2 identical over 7 bases. Germline-derived CDR1 and CDR2 are SGHVS and FNYEAQ. This CDR3 is 15 amino acids long. Trimming took 6 bases from V and 5 from J; bases not matched to a gene: 11. CDR3 bases: TGTGCCAGCAGTCAACCTGCGGGGGATGGAGATACGCAGTATTTT. Its protein is CASSQPAGDGDTQYF.

J is TRBJ2-7 and V is TRBV27; D gene ambiguous. Germline V gene lookup returns CDR1 MNHEY and CDR2 SMNVEV (reference sequence). This CDR3 contains 11 residues. V shed 4 bases and J shed 3 bases, with 4 bases lying between them. The CDR3 DNA reads TGTGCCAGCAGTTCCATCTACGAGCAGTACTTC. Translated, it gives CASSSIYEQYF.

The rearrangement links TRBV5-1 to TRBJ2-7, with 12 bases identical to TRBD1. The germline V gene has CDR1 SGHRS and CDR2 YFSETQ. V shed 4 bases and J 3 bases; nucleotides not matched to a gene: 2. The CDR3 loop spans 14 amino acids. The chain's CDR3 is CASSGTGGFYEQYF. In nucleotides, the CDR3 is TGCGCCAGCAGCGGGACAGGGGGCTTCTACGAGCAGTACTTC.

The genes are TRBV2 and TRBJ1-2; 7 bases line up with TRBD1. Germline-derived CDR1 and CDR2 are SNHLY and FYNNEI. Trimming cost V 5 bases and J 4 bases; bases outside gene matches: 7. This CDR3 has 14 amino acids. The CDR3 region is CASSPQGRGYGYTF. The CDR3, as DNA: TGTGCCAGCAGTCCACAGGGGCGAGGCTATGGCTACACCTTC.

This clone was seen only a few times. The chain recombines TRBV9 with TRBJ1-6, with D perhaps matching TRBD1 (6 bases). The CDR3 extends over 16 amino acids. CDR1 is SGDLS, CDR2 YYNGEE, per germline. The V and J ends lost 3 bases and 1 base respectively, with 11 bases between them. CDR3 loop: CASSETGGSYNSPLHF. The CDR3 DNA reads TGTGCCAGCAGCGAGACAGGTGGATCCTATAATTCACCCCTCCACTTT.

This chain uses TRBV6-6 with TRBJ1-1; D call uncertain. The V and J ends lost 2 bases and 1 base respectively, with 5 bases between them. The CDR3 loop spans 13 amino acids. The germline V gene encodes CDR1 MNHNY and CDR2 SVGAGI (reference sequence). The CDR3 DNA is TGTGCCAGCAGTTACCCCCGGAACACTGAAGCTTTCTTT. This gives the protein CASSYPRNTEAFF.

The rearrangement links TRBV3-1 (or the pseudogene TRBV3-2) to TRBJ2-5; 7 bases are a match to TRBD1. Unmatched junction bases numbered 2, after V lost 2 bases and J lost 2 bases. Germline V CDR1 and CDR2: LGHDT, YNNKEL (reference sequence). This CDR3 contains 14 residues. CDR3 in DNA: TGTGCCAGCAGCCAACGGGGACAGCAAGAGACCCAGTACTTC. Its protein is CASSQRGQQETQYF.

This chain joins TRBV5-1 and TRBJ2-3; the match to TRBD2 covers 7 bases. Unmatched junction bases numbered 6, after V lost 2 bases and J lost 0 bases. The CDR3 is made up of 16 amino acids. CDR1 and CDR2 from the germline V gene are SGHRS and YFSETQ. The DNA for the CDR3 is TGCGCCAGCAGCTTTACGAGCGGGGAAAGCACAGATACGCAGTATTTT. It specifies CASSFTSGESTDTQYF.

V is TRBV7-3 and J is TRBJ2-3, with 9 bases aligning to TRBD1. The CDR3 has 15 residues. Germline-derived CDR1 and CDR2 are SGHTA and FQGTGA. Unmatched junction bases numbered 2, after V lost 2 bases and J lost 2 bases. The CDR3 sequence is CASSLGQGTTDTQYF. Written as DNA, the CDR3 is TGTGCCAGCAGCTTAGGACAGGGGACCACAGATACGCAGTATTTT.

V and J are TRBV6-5 and TRBJ2-4; TRBD1 aligns across 9 bases. The ends lost 8 bases at V and 12 bases at J; junction bases unmatched: 17. Germline V CDR1 and CDR2: MNHEY, SVGAGI. This CDR3 spans 15 amino acids. The CDR3 bases are TGTGCCAGCTTTTCCCGGGACAGGGTGACGGACGGTCAGTACTTC. This sequence encodes CASFSRDRVTDGQYF.

The rearrangement uses TRBV27 and TRBJ1-3; 7 bases fit TRBD1. The V segment lost 2 bases and the J segment 0 bases; nucleotides outside the gene matches: 4. Germline assignment: CDR1 MNHEY and CDR2 SMNVEV (reference sequence). The CDR3 loop spans 16 amino acids. CDR3 protein: CASSLKGTASGNTIYF. In nucleotides, the CDR3 is TGTGCCAGCAGTTTAAAAGGGACAGCCTCTGGAAACACCATATATTTT.

This clone was detected only a few times. The V call is TRBV15, the J call TRBJ1-1; D possibly corresponds to TRBD1 (6 bases). CDR1 and CDR2 from the germline V gene are LNHNV and YYDKDF (reference sequence). The CDR3 runs 15 residues. Trimming pared 5 bases from V and 1 base from J, leaving 14 bases between. CDR3: CATSWVDRWNTEAFF. The CDR3 DNA is TGTGCCACCAGCTGGGTGGACAGATGGAACACTGAAGCTTTCTTT.

The chain joins TRBV30 to TRBJ2-5, with a tentative D call TRBD2 (6 bases). The V and J ends lost 0 bases and 5 bases respectively, with 10 bases between them. The CDR3 sequence is 13 residues long. In germline, CDR1 is GTSNPN, CDR2 SVGIG (reference sequence). CDR3 sequence reads: CAWSVGGGETQYF. The DNA of the CDR3 is TGTGCCTGGAGTGTGGGGGGTGGGGAGACCCAGTACTTC.

This clone was seen at least ten times. This rearrangement joins TRBV5-1 to TRBJ2-7; a possible D gene is TRBD2 (6 bases). The CDR3 has 17 amino acids. V lost 4 bases and J 1 base, leaving 21 bases between the germline ends. Germline CDR1 is SGHRS and CDR2 is YFSETQ. CDR3 in DNA: TGCGCCAGCAGCGCAGCCCATACCGGGACTGGATCCTACGAGCAGTACTTC. The encoded protein is CASSAAHTGTGSYEQYF.

The count of this clone is one. This chain joins TRBV6-1 and TRBJ2-5, with a tentative D call TRBD2 (5 bases). The CDR3 covers 14 residues. The ends were cut back, 7 bases at V and 5 bases at J, with 17 bases in the middle. Per the germline V gene, CDR1 is MNHNS and CDR2 is SASEGT. CDR3 protein: CASTARVGGETQYF. The CDR3 DNA sequence: TGTGCCAGCACCGCGAGGGTTGGAGGTGAGACCCAGTACTTC.

V usage is TRBV27 and J usage is TRBJ1-6, with 8 bases fitting TRBD1. Germline V gene sequence: CDR1 MNHEY, CDR2 SMNVEV (reference sequence). V dropped 2 bases and J dropped 1; count of bases not matched to a gene: 7. This CDR3 is 18 amino acids long. Here the CDR3 DNA reads TGTGCCAGCAGTTTAGGAGGACAGGGAACGTCCTATAATTCACCCCTCCACTTT. Its translation: CASSLGGQGTSYNSPLHF.